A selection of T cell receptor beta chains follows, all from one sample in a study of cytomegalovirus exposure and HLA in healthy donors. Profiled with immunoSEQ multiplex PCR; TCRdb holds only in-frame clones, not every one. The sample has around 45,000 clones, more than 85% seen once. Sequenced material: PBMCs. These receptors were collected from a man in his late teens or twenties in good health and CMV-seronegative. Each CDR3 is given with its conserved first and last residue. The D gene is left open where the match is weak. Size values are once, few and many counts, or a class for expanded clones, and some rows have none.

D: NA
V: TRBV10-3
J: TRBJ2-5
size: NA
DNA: TGTGCCATCAGTGAGTCGATCGGCCGACGGGGAAAGACCCAGTACTTC
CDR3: CAISESIGRRGKTQYF

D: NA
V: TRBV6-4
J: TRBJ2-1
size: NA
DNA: TGTGCCAGCAGTGACGCGGGGTTTGGCTACAATGAGCAGTTCTTC
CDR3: CASSDAGFGYNEQFF

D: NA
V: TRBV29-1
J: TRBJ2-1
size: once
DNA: TGCAGCGTTATGGTGACTACAAATGAGCAGTTCTTC
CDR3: CSVMVTTNEQFF

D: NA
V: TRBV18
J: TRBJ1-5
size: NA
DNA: TGTGCCAGCTCACCCAGGGGCGGCAATCAGCCCCAGCATTTT
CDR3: CASSPRGGNQPQHF

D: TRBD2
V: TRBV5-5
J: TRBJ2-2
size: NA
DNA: TGTGCCAGCAGCTTTACCGGGACTAGCGGGATGGGGGAGCTGTTTTTT
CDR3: CASSFTGTSGMGELFF

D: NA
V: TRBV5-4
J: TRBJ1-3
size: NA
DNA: TGTGCCAGCAGTCCCTTTGAGAGCTCTGGAAACACCATATATTTT
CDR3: CASSPFESSGNTIYF

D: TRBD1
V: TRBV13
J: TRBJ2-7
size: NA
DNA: TGTGCCAGCAGCAAACCGGGACAGGGGATGGGAGAGCAGTACTTC
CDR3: CASSKPGQGMGEQYF

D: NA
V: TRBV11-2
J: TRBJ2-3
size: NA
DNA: TGTGCCAGCAGCTTAGTAGGGACTTCTAGCACAGATACGCAGTATTTT
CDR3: CASSLVGTSSTDTQYF

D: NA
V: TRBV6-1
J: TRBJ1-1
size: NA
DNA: TGTGCCAGCAGGAGGCAGGGTGGAGCTTTCTTT
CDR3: CASRRQGGAFF

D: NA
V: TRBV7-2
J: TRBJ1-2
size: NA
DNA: TGTGCCAGCAGTTACAGGGACGCAGGCTATGGCTACACCTTC
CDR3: CASSYRDAGYGYTF

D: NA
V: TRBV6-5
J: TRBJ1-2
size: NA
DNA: TGTGCCAGTACCAACATGGGCGATAACTATGGCTACACCTTC
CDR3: CASTNMGDNYGYTF

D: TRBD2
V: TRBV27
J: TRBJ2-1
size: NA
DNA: TGTGCCAGCAGGGGACTAGCGGACTACAATGAGCAGTTCTTC
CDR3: CASRGLADYNEQFF

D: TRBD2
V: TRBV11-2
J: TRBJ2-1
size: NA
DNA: TGTGCCAGCAGCGCCTTGACTAGCGCCTTCAACAATGAGCAGTTCTTC
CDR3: CASSALTSAFNNEQFF

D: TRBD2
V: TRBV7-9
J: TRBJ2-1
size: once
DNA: TGTGCCAGCAGATTTCTAGCGGACACCTACAATGAGCAGTTCTTC
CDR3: CASRFLADTYNEQFF

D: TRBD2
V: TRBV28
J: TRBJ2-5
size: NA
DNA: TGTGCCAGCAGTTTAGCGGGAGGGAGCAGAGAGACCCAGTACTTC
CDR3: CASSLAGGSRETQYF

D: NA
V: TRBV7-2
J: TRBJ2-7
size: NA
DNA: TGTGCCAGCAGCTTATATGAGGTCGAGCAGTACTTC
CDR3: CASSLYEVEQYF

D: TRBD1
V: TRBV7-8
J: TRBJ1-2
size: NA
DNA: TGTGCCAGCAGCTTAGTAGGGGGCGAGGGCTACACCTTC
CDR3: CASSLVGGEGYTF

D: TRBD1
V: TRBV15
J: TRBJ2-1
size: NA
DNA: TGTGCCACCCGGAGGGGACAGGGCGTATACAATGAGCAGTTCTTC
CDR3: CATRRGQGVYNEQFF

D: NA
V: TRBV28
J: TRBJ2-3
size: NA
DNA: TGTGCCAGCAGTTTCCCGGGATCCTTCACAGATACGCAGTATTTT
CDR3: CASSFPGSFTDTQYF

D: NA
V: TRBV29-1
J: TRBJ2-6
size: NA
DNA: TGCAGCGTCGGAGGGTCTGCGGGTGGGGCCAACGTCCTGACTTTC
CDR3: CSVGGSAGGANVLTF

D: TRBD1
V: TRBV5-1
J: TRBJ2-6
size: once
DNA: TGCGCCAGCAGCTGGACAGGGTTTGTGAGGGCTGGGGCCAACGTCCTGACTTTC
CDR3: CASSWTGFVRAGANVLTF

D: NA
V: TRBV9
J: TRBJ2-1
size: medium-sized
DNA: TGTGCCAGCAGCGTAGAAGGGGGGGCAAACAATGAGCAGTTCTTC
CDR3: CASSVEGGANNEQFF

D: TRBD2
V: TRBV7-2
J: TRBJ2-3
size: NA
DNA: TGTGCCAGCAGCTTGTGGACTAGCGGGGGCTCTAGCACAGATACGCAGTATTTT
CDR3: CASSLWTSGGSSTDTQYF

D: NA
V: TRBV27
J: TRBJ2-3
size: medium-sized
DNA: TGTGCCAGCAGTGTCCGGGATCGAAGCACAGATACGCAGTATTTT
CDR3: CASSVRDRSTDTQYF

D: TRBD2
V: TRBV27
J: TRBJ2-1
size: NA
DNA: TGTGCCAGCAGACGGGACTACCAAGTCAATGAGCAGTTCTTC
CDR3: CASRRDYQVNEQFF

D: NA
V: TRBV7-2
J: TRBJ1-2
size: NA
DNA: TGTGCCAGCAGCTTAGGGTCCACGGGGGGCTTCTATGGCTACACCTTC
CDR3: CASSLGSTGGFYGYTF

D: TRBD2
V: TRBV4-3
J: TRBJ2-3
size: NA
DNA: TGCGCCAGCAGCCATTACCAACTAGCGGGGGGGCGCACAGATACGCAGTATTTT
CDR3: CASSHYQLAGGRTDTQYF